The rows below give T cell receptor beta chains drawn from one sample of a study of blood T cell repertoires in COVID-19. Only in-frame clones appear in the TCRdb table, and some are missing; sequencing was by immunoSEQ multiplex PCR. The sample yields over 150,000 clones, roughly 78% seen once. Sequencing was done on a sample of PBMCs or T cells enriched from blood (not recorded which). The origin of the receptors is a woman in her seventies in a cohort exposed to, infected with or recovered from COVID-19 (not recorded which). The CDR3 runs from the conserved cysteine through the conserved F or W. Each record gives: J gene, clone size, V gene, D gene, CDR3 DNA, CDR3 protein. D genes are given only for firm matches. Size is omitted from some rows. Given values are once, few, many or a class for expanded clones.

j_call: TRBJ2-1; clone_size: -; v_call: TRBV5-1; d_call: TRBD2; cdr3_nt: TGCGCCAGCAGCTTGCCGTCTGTGGCGGGAGGGGGACGTGAGCAGTTCTTC; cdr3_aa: CASSLPSVAGGGREQFF
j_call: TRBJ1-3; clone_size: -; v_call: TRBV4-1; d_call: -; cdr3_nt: TGCGCCAGCAGCCAAGGAGTTCTCGCAGGGGGAAACACCATATATTTT; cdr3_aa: CASSQGVLAGGNTIYF
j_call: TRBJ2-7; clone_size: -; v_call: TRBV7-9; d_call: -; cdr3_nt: TGTGCCAGCAGCTTAGGCGGGGGCCTATTATACGAGCAGTACTTC; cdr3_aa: CASSLGGGLLYEQYF
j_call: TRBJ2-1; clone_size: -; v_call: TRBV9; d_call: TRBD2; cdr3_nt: TGTGCCAGCAGCGCGAGTCCGGGACTACGGATTAATGAGCAGTTCTTC; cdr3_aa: CASSASPGLRINEQFF
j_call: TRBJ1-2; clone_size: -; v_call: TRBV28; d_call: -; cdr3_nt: TGTGCCAGCAGTAACCGGGACACTCCCTATGGCTACACCTTC; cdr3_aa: CASSNRDTPYGYTF
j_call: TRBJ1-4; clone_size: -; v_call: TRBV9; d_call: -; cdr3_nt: TGTGCCAGCAGCGTAGGTAACCTCTTAACTCCAACTAATGAAAAACTGTTTTTT; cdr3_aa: CASSVGNLLTPTNEKLFF
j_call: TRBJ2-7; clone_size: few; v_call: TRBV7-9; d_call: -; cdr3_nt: TGTGCCAGCAGCTTCAGGGGAGACGAGCAGTACTTC; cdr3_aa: CASSFRGDEQYF
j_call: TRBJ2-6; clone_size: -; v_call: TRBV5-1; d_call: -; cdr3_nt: TGCGCCAGCAGCTCTGGGGCAGGGCCAACCTCTGGGGCCAACGTCCTGACTTTC; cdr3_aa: CASSSGAGPTSGANVLTF
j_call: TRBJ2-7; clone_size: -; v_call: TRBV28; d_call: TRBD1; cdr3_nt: TGTGCCAGCAGAGGGACAGGGACTGCCTACGAGCAGTACTTC; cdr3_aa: CASRGTGTAYEQYF
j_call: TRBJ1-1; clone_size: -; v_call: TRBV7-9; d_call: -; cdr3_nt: TGTGCCAGCACCGAAACAGGGAGGAACACTGAAGCTTTCTTT; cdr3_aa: CASTETGRNTEAFF
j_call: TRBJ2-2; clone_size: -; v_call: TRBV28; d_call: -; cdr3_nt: TGTGCCAGCAGTCCAGGGGACCTGAACACCGGGGAGCTGTTTTTT; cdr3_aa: CASSPGDLNTGELFF
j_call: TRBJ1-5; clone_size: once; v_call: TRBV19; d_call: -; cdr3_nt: TGTGCCAGTAGTATTCGGGGGGGATCCTTAAATCAGCCCCAGCATTTT; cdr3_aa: CASSIRGGSLNQPQHF
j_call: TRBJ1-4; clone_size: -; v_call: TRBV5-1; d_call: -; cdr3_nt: TGCGCCAGCAGCTTGGGTCCCGGCGGCACTAATGAAAAACTGTTTTTT; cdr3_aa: CASSLGPGGTNEKLFF
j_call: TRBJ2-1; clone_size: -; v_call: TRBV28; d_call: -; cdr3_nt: TGTGCCACCCACAGGGTCCCGTACAATGAGCAGTTCTTC; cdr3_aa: CATHRVPYNEQFF
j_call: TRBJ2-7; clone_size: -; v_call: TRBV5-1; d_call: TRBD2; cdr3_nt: TGCGCCAGCAGCACCTCGCTAGCGGGAGTAGGGGAGCAGTACTTC; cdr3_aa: CASSTSLAGVGEQYF
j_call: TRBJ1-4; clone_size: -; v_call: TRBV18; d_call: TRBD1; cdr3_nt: TGTGCCAGCTCAACAACAGGGGGCGATGAAAAACTGTTTTTT; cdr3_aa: CASSTTGGDEKLFF
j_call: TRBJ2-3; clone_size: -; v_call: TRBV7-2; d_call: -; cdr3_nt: TGTGCCAGCAGCCCAGACTACCTTAGCACAGATACGCAGTATTTT; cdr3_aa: CASSPDYLSTDTQYF
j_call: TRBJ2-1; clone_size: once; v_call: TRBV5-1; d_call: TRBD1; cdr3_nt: TGCGCCAGCAGCATGGAAGGACAGGTGGGCTACAATGAGCAGTTCTTC; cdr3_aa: CASSMEGQVGYNEQFF
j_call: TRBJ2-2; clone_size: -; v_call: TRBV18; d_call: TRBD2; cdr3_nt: TGTGCCAGCTCACCCGGGGGGGCTCGAACCGGGGAGCTGTTTTTT; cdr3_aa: CASSPGGARTGELFF
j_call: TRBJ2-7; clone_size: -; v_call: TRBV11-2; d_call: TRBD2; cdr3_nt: TGTGCCAGCAGCTTAGGGAGGACTAGCGGAATCTACGAGCAGTACTTC; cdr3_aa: CASSLGRTSGIYEQYF
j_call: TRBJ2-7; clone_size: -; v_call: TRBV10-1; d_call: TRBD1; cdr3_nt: TGCGCCAGCAGCCCGGGACAGGCGTACGAGCAGTACTTC; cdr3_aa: CASSPGQAYEQYF
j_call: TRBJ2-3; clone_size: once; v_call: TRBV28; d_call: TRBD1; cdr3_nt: TGTGCCAGCAGTTTAGCCCCTGGGACAGGGTGGACAGATACGCAGTATTTT; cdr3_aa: CASSLAPGTGWTDTQYF
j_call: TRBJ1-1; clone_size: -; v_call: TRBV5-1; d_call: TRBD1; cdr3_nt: TGCGCCAGCAGCTTGAACCAGGGGGCAGCTTTCTTT; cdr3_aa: CASSLNQGAAFF
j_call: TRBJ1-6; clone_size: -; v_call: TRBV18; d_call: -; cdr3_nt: TGTGCCAGCTCACCACGGGACCCACGGGAGAATTCACCCCTCCACTTT; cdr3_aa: CASSPRDPRENSPLHF
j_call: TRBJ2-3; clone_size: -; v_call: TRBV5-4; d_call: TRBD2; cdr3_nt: TGTGCCAGCAGCTTCAAGGGGCGGGAGCGCACAGATACGCAGTATTTT; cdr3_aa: CASSFKGRERTDTQYF
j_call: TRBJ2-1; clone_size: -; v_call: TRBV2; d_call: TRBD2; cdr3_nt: TGTGCCAGCAGCCCCCTTAGCGGGAGGGAAAATGAGCAGTTCTTC; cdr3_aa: CASSPLSGRENEQFF
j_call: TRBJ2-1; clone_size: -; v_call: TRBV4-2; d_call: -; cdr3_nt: TGTGCCAGCAGCCAAGGGGGCTTAGGGAATGAGCAGTTCTTC; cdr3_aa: CASSQGGLGNEQFF
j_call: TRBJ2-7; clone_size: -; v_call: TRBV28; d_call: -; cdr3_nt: TGTGCCAGCAGCGCAGCGGACAGCTTACGCGAGCAGTACTTC; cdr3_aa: CASSAADSLREQYF
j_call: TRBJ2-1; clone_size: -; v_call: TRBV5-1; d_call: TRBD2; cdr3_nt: TGCGCCAGCAGACCCGGGACTAGCGGGAGTTTAGGTGAGCAGTTCTTC; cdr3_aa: CASRPGTSGSLGEQFF
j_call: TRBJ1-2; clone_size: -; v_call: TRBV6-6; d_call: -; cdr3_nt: TGTGCCAGCAGCCGCCGCCGGGAGGGCTACACCTTC; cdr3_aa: CASSRRREGYTF
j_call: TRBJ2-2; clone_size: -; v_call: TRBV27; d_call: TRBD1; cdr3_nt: TGTGCCAGCAGACCCCAGGGGGACGCGAACACCGGGGAGCTGTTTTTT; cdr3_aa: CASRPQGDANTGELFF
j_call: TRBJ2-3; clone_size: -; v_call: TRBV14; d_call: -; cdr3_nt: TGTGCCAGCAGCCCCTTTCGGGGGGCAGGGGAAAGCACAGATACGCAGTATTTT; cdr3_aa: CASSPFRGAGESTDTQYF
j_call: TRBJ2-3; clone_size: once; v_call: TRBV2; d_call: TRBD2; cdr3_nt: TGTGCCAGCAGTGAACGGTTAGGCGGGAGCGCAGATACGCAGTATTTT; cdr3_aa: CASSERLGGSADTQYF
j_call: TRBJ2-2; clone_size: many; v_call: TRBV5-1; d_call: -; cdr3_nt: TGCGCCAGCAGCAAGGGGCTTACGAGGACCGGGGAGCTGTTTTTT; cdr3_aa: CASSKGLTRTGELFF
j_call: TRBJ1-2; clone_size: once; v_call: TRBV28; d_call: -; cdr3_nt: TGTGCCAGCAGTTATTCAGGGGAAGGCTACACCTTC; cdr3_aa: CASSYSGEGYTF
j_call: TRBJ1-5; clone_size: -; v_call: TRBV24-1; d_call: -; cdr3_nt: TGTGCCACCAGTGACCAAAATCAGCCCCAGCATTTT; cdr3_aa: CATSDQNQPQHF
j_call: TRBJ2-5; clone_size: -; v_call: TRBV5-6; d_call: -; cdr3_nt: TGTGCCAGCAGCTTGGACTGGAGAGAGACCCAGTACTTC; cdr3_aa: CASSLDWRETQYF
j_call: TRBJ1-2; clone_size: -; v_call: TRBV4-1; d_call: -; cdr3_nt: TGCGCCAGCACCCTAATCCCGGGAACTAACTATGGCTACACCTTC; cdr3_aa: CASTLIPGTNYGYTF
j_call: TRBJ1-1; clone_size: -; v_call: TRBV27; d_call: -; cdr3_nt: TGTGCCAGCACCGGTTACACTGAAGCTTTCTTT; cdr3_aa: CASTGYTEAFF
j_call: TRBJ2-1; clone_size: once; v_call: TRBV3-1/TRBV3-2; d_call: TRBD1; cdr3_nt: TGTGCCAGCAGCCAAGTCCCGGGACAGGGACCCGCGGGAGAGAGGAGTAACAATGAGCAGTTCTTC; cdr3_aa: CASSQVPGQGPAGERSNNEQFF
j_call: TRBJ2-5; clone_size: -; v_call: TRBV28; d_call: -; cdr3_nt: TGTGCCAGCAGTTTCGCCGGAGAGACCCAGTACTTC; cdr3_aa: CASSFAGETQYF
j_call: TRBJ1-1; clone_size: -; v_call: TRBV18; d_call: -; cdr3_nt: TGTGCCAGCCTAGCTACCAGTAACACTGAAGCTTTCTTT; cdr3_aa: CASLATSNTEAFF
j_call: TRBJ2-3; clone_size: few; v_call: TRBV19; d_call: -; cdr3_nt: TGTGCCAGTACCAAGTACGGGGGGCCGGTAGATACGCAGTATTTT; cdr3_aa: CASTKYGGPVDTQYF
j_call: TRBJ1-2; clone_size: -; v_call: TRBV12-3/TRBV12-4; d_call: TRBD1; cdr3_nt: TGTGCCAGCAGACTGACAGGGCCCTATGGCTACACCTTC; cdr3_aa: CASRLTGPYGYTF
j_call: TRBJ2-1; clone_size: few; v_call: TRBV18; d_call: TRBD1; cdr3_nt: TGTGCCAGCTCACCAGGGTACAGGGGGCAATTTGGTGAGCAGTTCTTC; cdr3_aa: CASSPGYRGQFGEQFF
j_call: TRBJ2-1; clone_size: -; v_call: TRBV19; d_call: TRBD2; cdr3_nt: TGTGCCACCGGGGGGGAGGGCCCCTACAATGAGCAGTTCTTC; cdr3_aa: CATGGEGPYNEQFF
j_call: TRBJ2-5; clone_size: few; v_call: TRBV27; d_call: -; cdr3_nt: TGTGCCAGCAGTCGTATCAGGGGAGAGACCCAGTACTTC; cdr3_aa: CASSRIRGETQYF
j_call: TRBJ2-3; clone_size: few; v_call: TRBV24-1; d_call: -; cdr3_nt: TGTGCCACCAGTGGGACAGAAGCCACAGATACGCAGTATTTT; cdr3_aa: CATSGTEATDTQYF
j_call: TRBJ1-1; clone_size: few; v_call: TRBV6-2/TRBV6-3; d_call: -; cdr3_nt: TGTGCCAGCAGCTTTGCGAATAGGGGCAACACTGAAGCTTTCTTT; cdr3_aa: CASSFANRGNTEAFF
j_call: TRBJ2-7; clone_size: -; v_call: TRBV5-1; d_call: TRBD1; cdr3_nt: TGCGCCAGCAGCGCTGGACAGGGAGGTTTTGGCGAGCAGTACTTC; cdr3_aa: CASSAGQGGFGEQYF
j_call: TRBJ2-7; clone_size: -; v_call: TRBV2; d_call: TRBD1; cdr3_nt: TGTGCCAGCATTCCGGACCGGGACAGGGGAAAGTACGAGCAGTACTTC; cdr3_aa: CASIPDRDRGKYEQYF
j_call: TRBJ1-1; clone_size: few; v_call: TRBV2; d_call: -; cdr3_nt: TGTGCCAGCAGTTTTTCCGGGACAATGGCTTTCTTT; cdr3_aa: CASSFSGTMAFF
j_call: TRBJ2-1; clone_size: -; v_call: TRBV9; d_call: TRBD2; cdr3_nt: TGTGCCAGCAGCGTAGGGGGGACTAGCGGGAGGTATTTGATGCAGTTCTTC; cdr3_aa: CASSVGGTSGRYLMQFF
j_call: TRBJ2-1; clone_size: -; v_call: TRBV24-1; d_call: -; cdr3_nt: TGTGCCACCACCAATAAGGGGGATGAGCAGTTCTTC; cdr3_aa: CATTNKGDEQFF
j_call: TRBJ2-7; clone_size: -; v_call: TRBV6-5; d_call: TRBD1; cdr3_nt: TGTGCCAGCAGTAGGGACAGGGACTACGAGCAGTACTTC; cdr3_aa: CASSRDRDYEQYF
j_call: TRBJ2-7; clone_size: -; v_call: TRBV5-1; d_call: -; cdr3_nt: TGCGCCAGCAGCTTGGCCCTGGGCCGGCGCTACGAGCAGTACTTC; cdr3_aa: CASSLALGRRYEQYF
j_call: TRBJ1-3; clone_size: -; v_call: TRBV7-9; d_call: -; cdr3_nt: TGTGCCAGCAGCCATTCTCTATCGGGAAACACCATATATTTT; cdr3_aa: CASSHSLSGNTIYF
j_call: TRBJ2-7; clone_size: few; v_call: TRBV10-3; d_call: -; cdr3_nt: TGTGCCATCAGTGACTCCCGACTGTACGGGGACGAGCAGTACTTC; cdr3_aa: CAISDSRLYGDEQYF